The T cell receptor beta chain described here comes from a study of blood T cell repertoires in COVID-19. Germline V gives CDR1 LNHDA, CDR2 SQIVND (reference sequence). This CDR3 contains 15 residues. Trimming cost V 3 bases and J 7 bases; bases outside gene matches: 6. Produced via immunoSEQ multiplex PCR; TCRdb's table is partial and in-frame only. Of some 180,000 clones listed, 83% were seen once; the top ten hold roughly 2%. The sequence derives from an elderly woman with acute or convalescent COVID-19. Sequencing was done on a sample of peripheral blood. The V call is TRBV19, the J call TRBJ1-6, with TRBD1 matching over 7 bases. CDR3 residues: CASSIGRTGNSPLHF. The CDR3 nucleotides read TGTGCCAGTAGTATTGGGCGGACAGGCAATTCACCCCTCCACTTT.